This is a list of T cell receptor beta chains from one sample in a study of naive and memory T cell subsets. TCRdb independently ran MiXCR on the UMI-ligation and nested PCR reads; one entry per CDR3 protein. The profile shows around 17,000 distinct CDR3 sequences, roughly 8.7% of them singletons. Sequencing was carried out using central memory CD8+ T cells from blood. Source of these receptors: a human donor in good health. Both conserved end residues are part of each CDR3. A D gene is named only where the DNA matches it firmly. Some rows have no size entry. The others give once, few or many, or a class for an expanded clone.

DNA | CDR3 | J | V | size | D
TGCAGTGCTCAATCTCCGGGACAGGAACATTCACCCCTCCACTTT | CSAQSPGQEHSPLHF | TRBJ1-6 | TRBV20-1 | many | TRBD1
TGCAGTGCTCGCTCCACTGAAACCTACGAGCAGTACTTC | CSARSTETYEQYF | TRBJ2-7 | TRBV20-1 | medium-sized | .
TGTGCCAGCAGCGTGGACGGGACAGCCGCAGATACGCAGTATTTT | CASSVDGTAADTQYF | TRBJ2-3 | TRBV9 | . | TRBD1
TGTGCCAGCAGCCTAACAGAGAACACTGAAGCTTTCTTT | CASSLTENTEAFF | TRBJ1-1 | TRBV12-3/TRBV12-4 | medium-sized | .
TGCAGTGTACAGACAGGCAACTGCTACGAGCAGTACTTC | CSVQTGNCYEQYF | TRBJ2-7 | TRBV20-1 | . | .
TGTGCCAGCAGCGTAGGGGGGGGCTTTCAAGAGACCCAGTACTTC | CASSVGGGFQETQYF | TRBJ2-5 | TRBV9 | . | .
TGTGCCACCAGTGATCCCTCTGTAGCCGGAATCCACACCGGGGAGCTGTTTTTT | CATSDPSVAGIHTGELFF | TRBJ2-2 | TRBV24-1 | . | .
TGTGCCAGTAGTCTAACGGGACAGCCCTATAATTCACCCCTCCACTTT | CASSLTGQPYNSPLHF | TRBJ1-6 | TRBV19 | medium-sized | TRBD1
TGCAGCGGTTTAGAGATCTATGGCTACACCTTC | CSGLEIYGYTF | TRBJ1-2 | TRBV29-1 | . | .
TGCAGTGCTAGCGTGGGCCTAGCGGGAGCGATAAGTTACAATGAGCAGTTCTTC | CSASVGLAGAISYNEQFF | TRBJ2-1 | TRBV20-1 | few | TRBD2
TGTGCCAGCAGCTTAGGTTCAGGGGTTATCTACAATGAGCAGTTCTTC | CASSLGSGVIYNEQFF | TRBJ2-1 | TRBV7-8 | few | .
TGTGCCAGCAGCTCAGATAACACTGAAGCTTTCTTT | CASSSDNTEAFF | TRBJ1-1 | TRBV9 | . | .
TGTGCCAGCAGCCTTCGGCGGGAGGACACCGGGGAGCTGTTTTTT | CASSLRREDTGELFF | TRBJ2-2 | TRBV12-3/TRBV12-4 | few | TRBD2
TGTGCCAGCAGCACAAAAGGGACAGACTACAATGAGCAGTTCTTC | CASSTKGTDYNEQFF | TRBJ2-1 | TRBV4-2 | many | TRBD1
TGTGCCAGCAGCTTCTCTTCGGGGGAGCAGTACTTC | CASSFSSGEQYF | TRBJ2-7 | TRBV13 | . | .
TGTGCCAGCAGCTTAGCAGCGAACACCGGGGAGCTGTTTTTT | CASSLAANTGELFF | TRBJ2-2 | TRBV5-5 | many | .
TGTGCCAGCAGCCCAACGGCCGATGGAAACACCATATATTTT | CASSPTADGNTIYF | TRBJ1-3 | TRBV14 | . | .
TGTGCCAGCAGCTTGAGGACCCCAGGACTCACGGTCACACAGTTCTTC | CASSLRTPGLTVTQFF | TRBJ2-1 | TRBV11-3 | few | .
TGTGCCAGCAGCTGGGGACAGGGGGCCGGAAACACCATATATTTT | CASSWGQGAGNTIYF | TRBJ1-3 | TRBV5-4 | . | TRBD1
TGTGCCAGCAGCACAGCGGGGGGAGCAGAGACCCAGTACTTC | CASSTAGGAETQYF | TRBJ2-5 | TRBV11-2 | few | TRBD2
TGTGCCAGCAGCCCCGAGGCTCTTCGTCACAATGAGCAGTTCTTC | CASSPEALRHNEQFF | TRBJ2-1 | TRBV7-2 | . | .
TGTGCCAGCAGCTTATCCGGGGACTTGCTCAATGAGCAGTTCTTC | CASSLSGDLLNEQFF | TRBJ2-1 | TRBV11-3 | . | .
TGTGCCAGCAGCCAGATCCAGGGTTCCTCCCACTATGGCTACACCTTC | CASSQIQGSSHYGYTF | TRBJ1-2 | TRBV4-2 | few | .
TGTGCCAGCAGCTTGGATCTAGACAGATCGAATGAGCAGTTCTTC | CASSLDLDRSNEQFF | TRBJ2-1 | TRBV5-6 | many | .
TGTGCCAGCAGCAAACCGGGACAACGACACACCGGGGAGCTGTTTTTT | CASSKPGQRHTGELFF | TRBJ2-2 | TRBV7-9 | . | .
TGTGCCAGCAGTCCCTGGGGAGCGGGGGGGCGAGATACGCAGTATTTT | CASSPWGAGGRDTQYF | TRBJ2-3 | TRBV12-3/TRBV12-4 | few | TRBD2